This T cell receptor beta chain was identified in a study of cytomegalovirus exposure and HLA in healthy donors. Overall study: Of some 360 genotyped donors, 70% to 85% clustered with self-reported Caucasian donors. Whole-study results and caveats: Association with HLA alleles at 0.05 false discovery rate was found for 15,000 to 20,000 TCR beta sequences in a later analysis.

The PCR made use of 60 Vbeta and 13 Jbeta primers. Assay used: immunoSEQ multiplex PCR; TCRdb lists only in-frame clones, some missing. The table has about 75,000 clones, roughly four fifths seen once. Concerning this clone: Its antigen is unidentified.

The donors, nominally healthy at sampling, likely had unrecorded immune exposures. This CDR3 comprises 14 residues. V was shortened by 5 bases and J by 6 bases, with 11 bases between the two germline ends. Germline V gene data show CDR1 as MNHNS and CDR2 as SASEGT. Sequenced: PBMCs. This chain links TRBV6-1 with TRBJ1-6; D is undetermined. The receptor's source is a young man in good health and CMV-seronegative. The CDR3 coding sequence is TGTGCCAGCAGTAGTCCAGGCTCTAATTCACCCCTCCACTTT. Its translation is CASSSPGSNSPLHF.